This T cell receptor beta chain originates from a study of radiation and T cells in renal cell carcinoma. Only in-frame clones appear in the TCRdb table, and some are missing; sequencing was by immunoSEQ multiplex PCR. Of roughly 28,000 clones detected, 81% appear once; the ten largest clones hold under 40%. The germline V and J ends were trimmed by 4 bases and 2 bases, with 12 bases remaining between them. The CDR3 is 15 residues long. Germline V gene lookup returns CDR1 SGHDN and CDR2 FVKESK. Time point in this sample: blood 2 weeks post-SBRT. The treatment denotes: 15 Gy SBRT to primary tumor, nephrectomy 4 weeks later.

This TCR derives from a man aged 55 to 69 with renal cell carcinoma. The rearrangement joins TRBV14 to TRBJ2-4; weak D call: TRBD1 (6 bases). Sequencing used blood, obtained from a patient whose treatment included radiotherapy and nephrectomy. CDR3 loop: CASSLLTGSKNIQYF. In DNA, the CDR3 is TGTGCCAGCAGCCTTCTGACAGGTTCCAAAAACATTCAGTACTTC.